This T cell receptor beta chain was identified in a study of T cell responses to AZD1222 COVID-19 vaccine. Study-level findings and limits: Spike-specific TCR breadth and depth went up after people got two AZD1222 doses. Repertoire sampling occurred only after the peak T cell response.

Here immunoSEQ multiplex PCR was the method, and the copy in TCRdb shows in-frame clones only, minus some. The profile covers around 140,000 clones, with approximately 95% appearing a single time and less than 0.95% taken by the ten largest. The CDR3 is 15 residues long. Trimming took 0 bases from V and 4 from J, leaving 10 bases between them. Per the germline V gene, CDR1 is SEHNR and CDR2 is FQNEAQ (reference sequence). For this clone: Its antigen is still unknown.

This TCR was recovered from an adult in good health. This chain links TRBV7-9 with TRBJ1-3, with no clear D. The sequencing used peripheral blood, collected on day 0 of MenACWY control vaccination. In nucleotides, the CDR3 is TGTGCCAGCAGCTTAGCGCGGCCAGCCGGAAACACCATATATTTT. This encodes CASSLARPAGNTIYF.